This TCR beta chain appears in the sequencing data of a study of Ad26.COV2.S vaccination and SARS-CoV-2 variants. Using immunoSEQ multiplex PCR, the repertoire was profiled, and TCRdb retains in-frame clones only, with some absent. Seen here are about 350,000 clones, approximately 90% observed once, and the top ten hold roughly 4.8%. V lost 5 bases and J 10 bases, leaving 20 bases between the germline ends. Germline V gene lookup returns CDR1 MNHEY and CDR2 SMNVEV (reference sequence). The CDR3 sequence is 14 residues long. The treatment denotes: 15 to 20 received Ad26.COV2.S at low or high dose, single or two shots; five or six received placebo; per-sample allocation not given. Sample collection was performed on day 63 after the first vaccine or placebo injection. Based in Boston, the donor was an adult of 18-55 years.

This chain joins TRBV27 and TRBJ1-2; a possible D gene is TRBD1 (6 bases). This specimen consisted of peripheral blood, obtained in a trial of Ad26.COV2.S vaccine versus placebo. This sequence originates from a person aged 18 to 59 who received the Ad26.COV2.S COVID-19 vaccine or a placebo. CDR3 coding DNA: TGTGCCAGCAGTCCCTCCCTCATAGACAGGACCTACACCTTC. Its protein is CASSPSLIDRTYTF.